This TCR beta chain was sequenced during a study of cytomegalovirus exposure and HLA in healthy donors. About the study: An earlier analysis found 110 million or so unique TCR beta sequences from approximately 200 million T cells. About 80 million unique TCRs from HLA-typed donors made up an early data release. Regarding the study as a whole: In presence/absence analyses, roughly uniform sequencing depth across donors was assumed.

Concerning this clone itself: Its antigen is still unknown.

Germline CDR1 SGHVS, CDR2 FQNEAQ. V trimming: 5 bases; J trimming: 11 bases; junction bases outside the gene matches: 17. There are 16 residues in the CDR3. The PCR made use of 60 Vbeta and 13 Jbeta primers. TCRdb keeps only in-frame clones here, not all; method: immunoSEQ multiplex PCR. The table shows 85,000 to 100,000 clones, with roughly 82% occurring only once. Sequencing used PBMCs. The source of this sequence is a human donor in good health. The chain carries TRBV7-8 and TRBJ2-5; 10 bases fit TRBD1. CDR3 amino acids: CASSLFPGQGNGEQYF. As DNA, the CDR3 is TGTGCCAGCAGCCTCTTTCCGGGACAGGGGAACGGTGAGCAGTACTTC.